This TCR beta chain was documented in a study of molecular identifiers for immune sequencing clone quantification. V shed 2 bases, J shed 5 bases, and the junction held 7 bases outside the gene matches. Germline assignment: CDR1 SEHNR and CDR2 FQNEAQ (reference sequence). The CDR3 length is 15 residues. This clonotype was seen ten or more times. In TCRdb, the PCR reads were re-called with MiXCR into one record per CDR3 protein. The table has more than 250,000 distinct CDR3 sequences, about 21% seen once. The sequence was obtained from a human donor in good health. Some libraries in this study had Jurkat cell RNA spiked in. The chain has TRBV7-9 and TRBJ1-1, with 8 nucleotides matching TRBD1. Input material: naive CD8+ T cells from blood, with Jurkat cell RNA spiked in. Subset of the sample: FACS-sorted CD8+CD4-CCR7+CD45RA+ naive T cells. CDR3 bases: TGTGCCAGCAGCTTACTTCAGGGGGCTGAAACTGAAGCTTTCTTT. Amino acids: CASSLLQGAETEAFF.